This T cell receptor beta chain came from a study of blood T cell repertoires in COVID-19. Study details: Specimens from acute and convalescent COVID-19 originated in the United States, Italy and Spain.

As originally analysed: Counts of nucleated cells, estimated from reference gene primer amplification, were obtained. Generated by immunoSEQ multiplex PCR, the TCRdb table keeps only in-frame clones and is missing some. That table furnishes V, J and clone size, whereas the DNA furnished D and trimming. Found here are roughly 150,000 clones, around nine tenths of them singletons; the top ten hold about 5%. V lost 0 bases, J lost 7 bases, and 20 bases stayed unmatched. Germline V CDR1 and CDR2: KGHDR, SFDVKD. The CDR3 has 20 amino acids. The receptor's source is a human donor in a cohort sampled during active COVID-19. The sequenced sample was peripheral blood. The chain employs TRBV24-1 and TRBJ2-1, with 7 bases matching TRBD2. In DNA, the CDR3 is TGTGCCACCAGTGATTTGAAACCTTTTCAAGCGGGGAACGGAGGGAATGAGCAGTTCTTC. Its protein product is CATSDLKPFQAGNGGNEQFF.